Listed below are T cell receptor beta chains from one sample, sequenced in a study of regulatory T cells in long-lasting Graves disease. TCRdb re-called the multiplex PCR reads with MiXCR, one entry per CDR3 protein. The table includes hundreds of thousands of distinct CDR3 sequences, about a sixth detected once. The material sequenced was peripheral blood mononuclear cells (PBMCs), taken at new diagnosis, from a patient treated with antithyroid drugs. These receptor sequences come from a female donor with Graves disease. Both conserved end residues are part of each CDR3. A D gene is named only where the DNA matches it firmly. The size entry is marked missing in some rows and otherwise reads once, few, many or a size class.

J: TRBJ2-2; D: NA; size: many; V: TRBV2; CDR3: CASSESASNTGELFF; DNA: TGTGCCAGCAGTGAATCCGCATCGAACACCGGGGAGCTGTTTTTT
J: TRBJ2-3; D: TRBD2; size: few; V: TRBV2; CDR3: CASSDQTSGGTDTQYF; DNA: TGTGCCAGCAGTGACCAGACTAGCGGGGGCACAGATACGCAGTATTTT
J: TRBJ2-3; D: NA; size: many; V: TRBV19; CDR3: CASRPRVARTDTQYF; DNA: TGTGCCAGTAGGCCTAGGGTGGCACGCACAGATACGCAGTATTTT
J: TRBJ2-7; D: TRBD1; size: few; V: TRBV7-9; CDR3: CASSGRTGGYYEQYF; DNA: TGTGCCAGCAGCGGACGGACAGGGGGTTATTACGAGCAGTACTTC
J: TRBJ2-3; D: NA; size: many; V: TRBV30; CDR3: CAWRSTATVKDTQYF; DNA: TGTGCCTGGAGATCGACAGCCACCGTCAAAGATACGCAGTATTTT
J: TRBJ2-2; D: NA; size: few; V: TRBV7-9; CDR3: CASRGTGKTGELFF; DNA: TGTGCCAGCAGAGGGACGGGGAAGACCGGGGAGCTGTTTTTT
J: TRBJ2-7; D: NA; size: few; V: TRBV5-1; CDR3: CASSTGPNDPYEQYF; DNA: TGCGCCAGCAGCACGGGACCCAACGATCCTTACGAGCAGTACTTC
J: TRBJ2-7; D: NA; size: many; V: TRBV7-9; CDR3: CASSHRLNSYEQYF; DNA: TGTGCCAGCAGCCACAGGTTAAACTCCTACGAGCAGTACTTC
J: TRBJ2-2; D: NA; size: many; V: TRBV28; CDR3: CASSLGGSNTGELFF; DNA: TGTGCCAGCAGTTTAGGGGGTTCGAACACCGGGGAGCTGTTTTTT
J: TRBJ1-5; D: NA; size: many; V: TRBV2; CDR3: CASSETPQPNQPQHF; DNA: TGTGCCAGCAGTGAAACACCACAACCCAATCAGCCCCAGCATTTT
J: TRBJ1-1; D: NA; size: many; V: TRBV12-3/TRBV12-4; CDR3: CASSWAGGGAPEAFF; DNA: TGTGCCAGCAGTTGGGCCGGGGGGGGTGCGCCTGAGGCTTTCTTT
J: TRBJ2-1; D: TRBD2; size: NA; V: TRBV13; CDR3: CASSDTGLAGGDEQFF; DNA: TGTGCCAGCAGCGATACCGGGCTAGCGGGGGGCGATGAGCAGTTCTTC
J: TRBJ2-1; D: NA; size: many; V: TRBV9; CDR3: CASSVGEGSYNEQFF; DNA: TGTGCCAGCAGCGTAGGAGAGGGGTCCTACAATGAGCAGTTCTTC
J: TRBJ2-7; D: NA; size: few; V: TRBV5-8; CDR3: CASSLGIGNRLTEQYF; DNA: TGTGCCAGCAGCTTGGGGATCGGGAATCGGCTAACCGAGCAGTACTTC
J: TRBJ1-2; D: NA; size: many; V: TRBV3-1; CDR3: CASSQVMVGNYGYTF; DNA: TGTGCCAGCAGCCAAGTCATGGTGGGGAACTATGGCTACACCTTC
J: TRBJ2-1; D: TRBD2; size: many; V: TRBV12-3/TRBV12-4; CDR3: CASSISGTSGNPTYNEQFF; DNA: TGTGCCAGCAGTATTTCCGGGACTAGCGGGAACCCAACCTACAATGAGCAGTTCTTC
J: TRBJ2-5; D: TRBD2; size: NA; V: TRBV4-2; CDR3: CASSQVGGPGETQYF; DNA: TGTGCCAGCAGCCAAGTGGGAGGGCCGGGTGAGACCCAGTACTTC
J: TRBJ1-3; D: NA; size: NA; V: TRBV18; CDR3: CASSPPGGVSSGNTIYF; DNA: TGTGCCAGCTCACCTCCCGGGGGCGTGAGCTCTGGAAACACCATATATTTT
J: TRBJ2-7; D: NA; size: many; V: TRBV3-1; CDR3: CASSPNGALREQYF; DNA: TGTGCCAGCAGCCCCAATGGAGCACTACGGGAGCAGTACTTC
J: TRBJ2-6; D: NA; size: NA; V: TRBV30; CDR3: CAWSEAPGANVLTF; DNA: TGTGCCTGGAGTGAGGCCCCTGGGGCCAACGTCCTGACTTTC
J: TRBJ2-7; D: NA; size: NA; V: TRBV20-1; CDR3: CSARDGLQTYEQYF; DNA: TGCAGTGCTAGAGATGGCTTGCAAACCTACGAGCAGTACTTC
J: TRBJ1-1; D: NA; size: NA; V: TRBV11-2; CDR3: CASSFGGKRTEAFF; DNA: TGTGCCAGCAGCTTTGGAGGGAAGCGGACTGAAGCTTTCTTT
J: TRBJ1-2; D: NA; size: many; V: TRBV3-1; CDR3: CASSQEGLKGGYTF; DNA: TGTGCCAGCAGCCAAGAGGGCCTAAAGGGAGGCTACACCTTC
J: TRBJ1-6; D: TRBD1; size: many; V: TRBV28; CDR3: CASSWGQGNSPLHF; DNA: TGTGCCAGCAGCTGGGGACAGGGAAATTCACCCCTCCACTTT
J: TRBJ2-2; D: TRBD2; size: NA; V: TRBV5-1; CDR3: CASSWIISGYGGELFF; DNA: TGCGCCAGCAGCTGGATCATTAGCGGGTACGGCGGGGAGCTGTTTTTT
J: TRBJ2-2; D: NA; size: many; V: TRBV5-1; CDR3: CASSLALYGELFF; DNA: TGCGCCAGCAGCTTGGCTTTATACGGGGAGCTGTTTTTT
J: TRBJ1-4; D: NA; size: many; V: TRBV7-2; CDR3: CASSFGGLGEKLFF; DNA: TGTGCCAGCAGTTTCGGGGGATTGGGTGAAAAACTGTTTTTT
J: TRBJ2-7; D: TRBD2; size: many; V: TRBV28; CDR3: CASTTGTSSYEQYF; DNA: TGTGCCAGCACCACCGGGACTAGCTCCTACGAGCAGTACTTC
J: TRBJ2-3; D: TRBD2; size: NA; V: TRBV30; CDR3: CAWSRVAGGLDTQYF; DNA: TGTGCCTGGAGCCGGGTCGCGGGAGGCCTAGATACGCAGTATTTT
J: TRBJ2-1; D: TRBD2; size: many; V: TRBV5-1; CDR3: CASSSTRGRALDEQFF; DNA: TGCGCCAGCAGCTCCACTCGGGGGAGGGCCTTGGATGAGCAGTTCTTC
J: TRBJ2-3; D: TRBD2; size: many; V: TRBV7-2; CDR3: CASSPSGTSHPSTDTQYF; DNA: TGTGCCAGCAGCCCATCCGGGACTAGTCACCCTAGCACAGATACGCAGTATTTT